Shown below are 30 T cell receptor beta chains from a single sample sequenced in a study of T cell responses to AZD1222 COVID-19 vaccine. TCRdb keeps only in-frame clones here, not all; method: immunoSEQ multiplex PCR. Of some 120,000 clones listed, approximately 86% were seen once; the top ten hold around 6.2%. Sequenced material: peripheral blood, taken on day 0 of AZD1222 vaccination. These receptors originate from an adult in good health.

This chain uses TRBV19 with TRBJ1-1; the D is unclear. Germline V lookup: CDR1 LNHDA, CDR2 SQIVND (reference sequence). V was cut by 2 bases and J by 6 bases, with 13 bases left in between. The CDR3 consists of 14 residues. CDR3: CASSIRAPAPEAFF. The CDR3 region has the DNA TGTGCCAGTAGTATAAGGGCTCCGGCCCCTGAAGCTTTCTTT.

The gene calls are TRBV5-4 and TRBJ1-1, with a weak D call TRBD1 (5 bases). CDR1 SGHNT and CDR2 YYREEE come from the germline V gene (reference sequence). The CDR3 is 14 residues long. V gave up 0 bases and J gave up 0 bases, with 6 bases separating them. The CDR3 DNA reads as TGTGCCAGCAGCTTGGGACAGATGAACACTGAAGCTTTCTTT. Its translation: CASSLGQMNTEAFF.

This chain joins TRBV10-1 and TRBJ1-2; TRBD1 matches at 7 bases. The CDR3 length is 17 residues. With V trimmed by 0 bases and J by 4 bases, 11 bases remained unmatched. CDR1 is WNHNN and CDR2 is SYGVQD in the germline V gene (reference sequence). As DNA, the CDR3 is TGCGCCAGCAGTGAGTCGAGTAACCCAGGGGGTACCTATGGCTACACCTTC. It codes for CASSESSNPGGTYGYTF.

The chain links TRBV6-2 or TRBV6-3 to TRBJ1-2; TRBD1 might be the D (5 bases). The CDR3 has 11 amino acids. The V and J ends lost 6 bases and 7 bases respectively, with 9 bases between them. Germline V lookup: CDR1 MNHEY, CDR2 SVGEGT. The CDR3 sequence: CASSVGLGYTF. The CDR3 DNA reads TGTGCCAGCAGCGTGGGGCTTGGCTACACCTTC.

The chain carries TRBV9 and TRBJ2-5; 8 bases match TRBD1. Trimming cost V 3 bases and J 2 bases; bases outside gene matches: 6. In germline, CDR1 is SGDLS, CDR2 YYNGEE. The CDR3 is 15 amino acids. CDR3 loop: CASSAGDRPQETQYF. CDR3 nucleotides: TGTGCCAGCAGCGCAGGGGACAGGCCTCAAGAGACCCAGTACTTC.

This chain links TRBV19 with TRBJ2-2; 10 bases match TRBD2. The length of the CDR3 is 16 residues. V was pared by 3 bases and J by 3 bases, with 4 bases of the junction left unmatched. CDR1 is LNHDA and CDR2 is SQIVND in the germline V gene (reference sequence). This CDR3 reads CASSILAGEYTGELFF. In DNA, the CDR3 is TGTGCCAGTAGTATTCTAGCGGGGGAGTACACCGGGGAGCTGTTTTTT.

The CDR3 loop reads CSVGGGTAYNEQFF. The CDR3 DNA follows: TGCAGCGTTGGTGGGGGGACAGCCTACAATGAGCAGTTCTTC. The chain uses TRBV29-1 and TRBJ2-1, with a weak D call TRBD1 (7 bases). The CDR3 sequence is 14 residues long. Germline V CDR1 and CDR2: SQVTM, ANQGSEA. The V gene lost 4 bases and the J gene lost 2 bases, with 12 bases spanning the gap.

J is TRBJ2-7 and V is TRBV27; no reliable D call. Per germline, CDR1 MNHEY and CDR2 SMNVEV (reference sequence). The CDR3 is made up of 15 amino acids. Trimming stripped 0 bases from V and 0 bases from J, with 9 bases between. The CDR3 bases are TGTGCCAGCAGTTTATCGGGCTCCTCCTCCTACGAGCAGTACTTC. Translating it yields CASSLSGSSSYEQYF.

Of note for this clone: Within the sample, other DNA sequences also encode this same CDR3. This chain uses TRBV5-4 with TRBJ2-1; no clear D gene. CDR3 length: 13 residues. Germline V gene lookup returns CDR1 SGHNT and CDR2 YYREEE (reference sequence). V shed 2 bases and J shed 1 base, with 4 bases lying between them. As DNA, the CDR3 is TGTGCCAGCAGCTTAGGATCCTACAATGAGCAGTTCTTC. Amino acids: CASSLGSYNEQFF.

Many counts were recorded for this clone. The chain has TRBV19 and TRBJ1-4, with TRBD1 as a possible D gene (5 bases). V lost 9 bases, J lost 5 bases, and 16 bases lay in between. CDR3 length: 14 amino acids. Germline V gene lookup returns CDR1 LNHDA and CDR2 SQIVND (reference sequence). The CDR3, as DNA: TGTGCCAGCAACGATAGGGGCCCCAATGAAAAACTGTTTTTT. It codes for CASNDRGPNEKLFF.

CDR3 residues: CASSQRVGSNSPLHF. Here the CDR3 DNA reads TGTGCCAGCAGCCAACGGGTGGGGTCTAATTCACCCCTCCACTTT. The rearrangement joins TRBV7-6 to TRBJ1-6; D is uncertain. The V end was cut by 5 bases, the J end by 6 bases, with 14 bases between. The V gene's germline CDR1 is SGHVS and CDR2 FNYEAQ. The CDR3 is 15 amino acids.

The V gene is TRBV5-1, the J gene TRBJ2-7, with D tentatively TRBD1 (5 bases). Germline V CDR1 and CDR2: SGHRS, YFSETQ. This CDR3 has 14 residues. V lost 4 bases and J 3 bases, leaving 14 bases between the germline ends. The CDR3 here is CASSHETEGYEQYF. The CDR3 DNA reads TGCGCCAGCAGCCACGAGACAGAAGGCTACGAGCAGTACTTC.

CDR3 sequence reads: CASTSRGGPQHF. Written as DNA, the CDR3 is TGTGCCAGCACCTCACGGGGGGGGCCCCAGCATTTT. This chain uses TRBV12-3 or TRBV12-4 with TRBJ1-5; possibly TRBD1 for D (5 bases). Trimming removed 7 bases from V and 9 bases from J, with 13 bases in between. This CDR3 is built from 12 residues.

V usage is TRBV5-1 and J usage is TRBJ1-4; no clear D gene. V was cut by 5 bases and J by 0 bases, with 14 bases left in between. The V gene's germline CDR1 is SGHRS and CDR2 YFSETQ. The CDR3 loop spans 16 amino acids. The CDR3 loop is CASSMRETATNEKLFF. CDR3 in DNA: TGCGCCAGCAGTATGAGAGAAACTGCAACTAATGAAAAACTGTTTTTT.

The chain uses TRBV11-3 and TRBJ2-1, with D unclear. This CDR3 is built from 16 residues. The V gene lost 3 bases and the J gene lost 6 bases, with 18 bases spanning the gap. In germline, CDR1 is SGHNT, CDR2 YENEEA. This chain's CDR3 is CASSLANSLILNEQFF. The CDR3 bases are TGTGCCAGCAGCTTGGCAAACAGCCTGATCCTCAATGAGCAGTTCTTC.

The genes are TRBV6-4 and TRBJ1-5; unclear D gene. There are 13 residues in the CDR3. Deletions cut 3 bases from V and 9 bases from J, with 12 bases between. Germline V CDR1 and CDR2: MRHNA, SNTAGT. The CDR3 is CASSDRPMGPQHF. The CDR3, as DNA: TGTGCCAGCAGTGATAGACCGATGGGGCCCCAGCATTTT.

Worth noting for this clone: Mismatch with germline at one junction end may stem from a read error. The chain joins TRBV7-9 to TRBJ2-1; 11 bases are a match to TRBD2. This CDR3 is built from 14 residues. CDR1 and CDR2 from the germline V gene are SEHNR and FQNEAQ (reference sequence). The CDR3 nucleotides are TGTGCCAGCAGCCTAGCGGGGGGCTTTTATGAGCAGTTCTTC. Amino acid sequence: CASSLAGGFYEQFF.

The chain links TRBV28 to TRBJ2-7, with a possible D match to TRBD1 (6 bases). The CDR3 runs 15 residues. Germline V gene lookup returns CDR1 MDHEN and CDR2 SYDVKM. V lost 3 bases, J lost 0 bases, and 12 bases lay in between. This CDR3 reads CASSLFQGTSYEQYF. DNA for the CDR3: TGTGCCAGCAGTTTGTTTCAGGGGACCTCCTACGAGCAGTACTTC.

The chain carries TRBV3-1 (or the pseudogene TRBV3-2) and TRBJ1-1; D uncertain. Germline values: CDR1 LGHDT, CDR2 YNNKEL (reference sequence). The CDR3 is 11 residues long. Trimming took 1 base from V and 8 from J, leaving 5 bases between them. CDR3 in DNA: TGTGCCAGCAGCCAAGCGGGAGAAGCTTTCTTT. This encodes CASSQAGEAFF.

As for this clone: Other DNA sequences from this sample encode an identical CDR3 as well. V is TRBV12-3 or TRBV12-4 and J is TRBJ1-2; 10 positions match TRBD1. This CDR3 has 13 amino acids. After removal of 6 bases from V and 5 bases from J, the junction contained 3 bases not matched to a gene. Written as DNA, the CDR3 is TGTGCCAGCAGCTTGGACAGGGGGTATGGCTACACCTTC. Residues: CASSLDRGYGYTF.

The chain couples TRBV7-2 to TRBJ1-3; weak D call: TRBD1 (6 bases). Germline CDR1 and CDR2: SGHTA and FQGNSA. The CDR3 loop spans 15 amino acids. V was cut by 2 bases and J by 3 bases, with 11 bases left in between. Written as DNA, the CDR3 is TGTGCCAGCAGCTTACAGGGACATGGTGGAAACACCATATATTTT. Protein: CASSLQGHGGNTIYF.

The chain has TRBV19 and TRBJ1-2, with 9 bases fitting TRBD1. V dropped 5 bases and J dropped 3; count of bases not matched to a gene: 7. CDR1 LNHDA and CDR2 SQIVND come from the germline V gene (reference sequence). This CDR3 comprises 15 residues. CDR3 bases: TGTGCCAGTAGTGACACACGGACAGGGGACTATGGCTACACCTTC. This translates into CASSDTRTGDYGYTF.

To note about this clone: At the DNA level, this CDR3 is encoded by other sequences in the same sample as well. The chain is built from TRBV9 and TRBJ2-1; D assignment may be TRBD1 or TRBD2 (6 bases each). The CDR3 contains 15 residues. CDR1 is SGDLS, CDR2 YYNGEE, per germline. V gave up 4 bases and J gave up 1 base, with 12 bases separating them. CDR3 sequence reads: CASSPDSGSYNEQFF. CDR3 nucleotides: TGTGCCAGCAGCCCGGACAGCGGGTCCTACAATGAGCAGTTCTTC.

The chain links TRBV19 to TRBJ1-5; D is uncertain. The CDR3 is 16 amino acids. Germline CDR1 reads LNHDA; CDR2 reads SQIVND (reference sequence). V lost 1 base to trimming and J lost 7 bases, with 17 bases between them. CDR3 amino acids: CASSIVGISEVQPQHF. The CDR3 bases are TGTGCCAGTAGTATAGTTGGCATCTCCGAAGTGCAGCCCCAGCATTTT.

The V and J genes are TRBV3-1 (or the pseudogene TRBV3-2) and TRBJ2-2, with TRBD1 matching 8 bases. CDR1 LGHDT and CDR2 YNNKEL come from the germline V gene (reference sequence). The CDR3 loop spans 15 amino acids. V lost 4 bases, J lost 4 bases, and 5 bases stayed unmatched. This CDR3 reads CASSRLDRGTGELFF. The CDR3 DNA is TGTGCCAGCAGCCGATTAGACAGGGGCACCGGGGAGCTGTTTTTT.

The chain carries TRBV2 and TRBJ2-3; 12 bases line up with TRBD1. V lost 6 bases and J lost 5; bases outside the gene matches: 21. This CDR3 has 20 residues. CDR1 and CDR2 from the germline V gene are SNHLY and FYNNEI. The CDR3 loop is CASRTTGTGGFRERVDTQYF. DNA for the CDR3: TGTGCCAGCAGGACAACCGGGACAGGGGGCTTTCGCGAGCGCGTAGATACGCAGTATTTT. Combining the CDR3 with reference TRBV2 and TRBJ2-3 gives the whole variable domain EPEVTQTPSHQVTQMGQEVILRCVPISNHLYFYWYRQILGQKVEFLVSFYNNEISEKSEIFDDQFSVERPDGSNFTLKIRSTKLEDSAMYFCASRTTGTGGFRERVDTQYFGPGTRLTVL.

This chain joins TRBV7-2 and TRBJ2-2; no firm D call. Trimming cost V 6 bases and J 6 bases, with 20 bases left between them. The germline gives CDR1 SGHTA, CDR2 FQGNSA. CDR3 size: 16 residues. The CDR3 sequence is CASSHGYVRDPGELFF. The CDR3 coding sequence is TGTGCCAGCAGTCACGGGTATGTAAGGGATCCCGGGGAGCTGTTTTTT.

V gene TRBV7-2 combines with J gene TRBJ1-3; 8 bases match TRBD1. With 1 base clipped from V and 2 bases from J, the junction kept 7 bases outside the gene matches. The CDR3 consists of 17 residues. Per the germline V gene, CDR1 is SGHTA and CDR2 is FQGNSA. The CDR3 protein is CASSLVGGQGPGNTIYF. CDR3 bases: TGTGCCAGCAGCTTAGTGGGCGGACAGGGACCTGGAAACACCATATATTTT.

V is TRBV27 and J is TRBJ1-4; D is possibly TRBD1 (6 bases). The CDR3 extends over 14 amino acids. Trimming took off 6 bases at V and 8 bases at J, with 16 bases between the two ends. Germline CDR1 MNHEY, CDR2 SMNVEV (reference sequence). For the CDR3, the DNA is TGTGCCAGCAGCCGACTTGGGGGGCTCGAAAAACTGTTTTTT. Its translation is CASSRLGGLEKLFF. The complete variable domain, with remaining parts taken from reference TRBV27 and TRBJ1-4, reads EAQVTQNPRYLITVTGKKLTVTCSQNMNHEYMSWYRQDPGLGLRQIYYSMNVEVTDKGDVPEGYKVSRKEKRNFPLILESPSPNQTSLYFCASSRLGGLEKLFFGSGTQLSVL.

The rearrangement uses TRBV5-4 and TRBJ1-2; D gene ambiguous. V was trimmed by 4 bases and J by 1 base, leaving 8 bases between them. This CDR3 is 13 amino acids long. CDR1 SGHNT and CDR2 YYREEE come from the germline V gene (reference sequence). Here the CDR3 DNA reads TGTGCCAGCAGCCACCTTGATAACTATGGCTACACCTTC. Its translation is CASSHLDNYGYTF.